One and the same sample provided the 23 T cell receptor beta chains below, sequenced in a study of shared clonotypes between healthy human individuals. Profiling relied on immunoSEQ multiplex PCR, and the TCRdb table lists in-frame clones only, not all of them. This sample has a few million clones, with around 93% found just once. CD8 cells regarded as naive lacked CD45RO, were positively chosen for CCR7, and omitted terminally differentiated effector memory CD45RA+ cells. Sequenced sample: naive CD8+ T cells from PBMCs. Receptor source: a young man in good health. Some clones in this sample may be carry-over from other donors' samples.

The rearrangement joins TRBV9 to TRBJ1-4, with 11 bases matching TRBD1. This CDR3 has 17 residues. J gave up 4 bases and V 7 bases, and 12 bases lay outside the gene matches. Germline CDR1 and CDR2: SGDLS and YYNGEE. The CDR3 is CASGEGQGEIGNEKLFF. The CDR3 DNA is TGTGCCAGCGGCGAGGGACAGGGGGAAATTGGTAATGAAAAACTGTTTTTT.

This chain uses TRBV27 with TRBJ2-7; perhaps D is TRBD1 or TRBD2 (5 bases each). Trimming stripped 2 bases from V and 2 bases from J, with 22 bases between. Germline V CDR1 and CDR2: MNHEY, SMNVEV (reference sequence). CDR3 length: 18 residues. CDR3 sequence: CASSLSIERGAGPYEQYF. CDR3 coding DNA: TGTGCCAGCAGTTTAAGCATAGAGAGAGGGGCAGGGCCCTACGAGCAGTACTTC.

The CDR3 is CASSPGTSGRSPGVYEQYF. The CDR3 DNA is TGCGCCAGCAGCCCGGGGACTAGCGGGAGATCCCCCGGGGTCTACGAGCAGTACTTC. V and J are TRBV4-1 and TRBJ2-7; 14 bases align to TRBD2. Trimming took 4 bases from V and 3 from J; bases not matched to a gene: 14. Germline loops: CDR1 MGHRA, CDR2 YSYEKL. The CDR3 contains 19 residues.

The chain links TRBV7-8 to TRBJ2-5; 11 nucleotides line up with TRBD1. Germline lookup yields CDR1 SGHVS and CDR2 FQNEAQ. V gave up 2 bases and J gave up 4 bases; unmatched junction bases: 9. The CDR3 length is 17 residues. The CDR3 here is CASSLYVGQGASETQYF. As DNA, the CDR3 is TGTGCCAGCAGCTTATACGTCGGACAGGGGGCATCAGAGACCCAGTACTTC. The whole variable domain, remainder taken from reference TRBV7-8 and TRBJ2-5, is GAGVSQSPRYKVAKRGQDVALRCDPISGHVSLFWYQQALGQGPEFLTYFQNEAQLDKSGLPSDRFFAERPEGSVSTLKIQRTQQEDSAVYLCASSLYVGQGASETQYFGPGTRLLVL.

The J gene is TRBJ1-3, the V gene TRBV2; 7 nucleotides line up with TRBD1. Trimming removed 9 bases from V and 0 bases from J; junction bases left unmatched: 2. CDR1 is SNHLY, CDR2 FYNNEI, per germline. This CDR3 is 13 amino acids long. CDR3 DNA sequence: TGTGCCAGAAGGGACAGCTCTGGAAACACCATATATTTT. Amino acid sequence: CARRDSSGNTIYF.

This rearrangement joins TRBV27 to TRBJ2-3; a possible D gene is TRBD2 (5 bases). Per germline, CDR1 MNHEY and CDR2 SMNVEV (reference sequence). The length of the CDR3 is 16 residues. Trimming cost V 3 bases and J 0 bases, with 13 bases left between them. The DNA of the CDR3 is TGTGCCAGCAGTTTGTTGCGGGCGCATAGCACAGATACGCAGTATTTT. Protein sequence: CASSLLRAHSTDTQYF.

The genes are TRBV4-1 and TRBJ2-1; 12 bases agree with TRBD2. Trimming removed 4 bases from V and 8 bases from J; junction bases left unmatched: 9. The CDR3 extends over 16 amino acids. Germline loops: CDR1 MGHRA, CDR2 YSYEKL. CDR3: CASSPRLAGGPHEQFF. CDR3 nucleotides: TGCGCCAGCAGCCCTCGCCTAGCGGGAGGGCCTCATGAGCAGTTCTTC.

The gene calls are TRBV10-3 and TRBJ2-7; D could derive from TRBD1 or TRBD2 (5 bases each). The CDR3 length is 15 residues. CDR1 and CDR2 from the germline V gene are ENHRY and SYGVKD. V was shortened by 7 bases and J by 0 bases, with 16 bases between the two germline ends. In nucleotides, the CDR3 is TGTGCCATCACCCCGGGACCTTCATACTCCTACGAGCAGTACTTC. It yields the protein CAITPGPSYSYEQYF.

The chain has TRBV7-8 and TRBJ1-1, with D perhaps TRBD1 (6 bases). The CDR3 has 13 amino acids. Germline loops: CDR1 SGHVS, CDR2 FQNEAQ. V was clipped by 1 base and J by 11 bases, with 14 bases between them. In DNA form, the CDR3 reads TGTGCCAGCAGCTTAGTAGGGCGGGGGCCGGCTTTCTTT. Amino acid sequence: CASSLVGRGPAFF.

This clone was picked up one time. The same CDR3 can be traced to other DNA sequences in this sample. CDR3 in DNA: TGTGCCAGCAGCCCGCGGCGAGAGACCCAGTACTTC. This codes for CASSPRRETQYF. The chain uses TRBV7-2 and TRBJ2-5, with D uncertain. CDR1 and CDR2 from the germline V gene are SGHTA and FQGNSA. V lost 5 bases to trimming and J lost 4 bases, with 8 bases between them. The CDR3 runs 12 residues.

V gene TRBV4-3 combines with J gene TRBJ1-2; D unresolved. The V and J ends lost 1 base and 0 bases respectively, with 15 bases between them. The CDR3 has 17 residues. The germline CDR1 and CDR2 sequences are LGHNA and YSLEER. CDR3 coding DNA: TGCGCCAGCAGCCAAGTCCCAATCCCTTCTGCTAACTATGGCTACACCTTC. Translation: CASSQVPIPSANYGYTF.

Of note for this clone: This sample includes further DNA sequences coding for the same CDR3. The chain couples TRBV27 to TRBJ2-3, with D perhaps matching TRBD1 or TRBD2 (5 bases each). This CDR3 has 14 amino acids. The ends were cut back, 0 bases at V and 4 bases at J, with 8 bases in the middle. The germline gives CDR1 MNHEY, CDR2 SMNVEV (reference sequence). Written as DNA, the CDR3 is TGTGCCAGCAGTTTATCACGGGGCGCAGATACGCAGTATTTT. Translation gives CASSLSRGADTQYF.

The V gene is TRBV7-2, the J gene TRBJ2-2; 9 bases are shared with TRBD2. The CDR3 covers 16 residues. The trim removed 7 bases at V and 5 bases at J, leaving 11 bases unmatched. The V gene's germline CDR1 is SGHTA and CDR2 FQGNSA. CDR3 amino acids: CASTLSGSYLTGELFF. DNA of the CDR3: TGTGCCAGCACCCTTAGCGGGAGTTACTTAACCGGGGAGCTGTTTTTT.

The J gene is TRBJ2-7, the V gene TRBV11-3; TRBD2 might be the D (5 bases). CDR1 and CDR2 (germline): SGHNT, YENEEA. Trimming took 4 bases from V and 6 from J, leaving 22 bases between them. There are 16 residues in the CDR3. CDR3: CASSWAGGAPSAEQYF. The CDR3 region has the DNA TGTGCCAGCAGCTGGGCTGGAGGAGCCCCGTCGGCCGAGCAGTACTTC.

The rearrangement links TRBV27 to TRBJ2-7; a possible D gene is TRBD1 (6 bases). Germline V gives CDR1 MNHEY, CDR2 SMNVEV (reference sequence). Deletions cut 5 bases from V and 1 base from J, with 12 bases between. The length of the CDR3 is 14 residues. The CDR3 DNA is TGTGCCAGCAGTGTGCGACAGGCGTCCTACGAGCAGTACTTC. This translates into CASSVRQASYEQYF.

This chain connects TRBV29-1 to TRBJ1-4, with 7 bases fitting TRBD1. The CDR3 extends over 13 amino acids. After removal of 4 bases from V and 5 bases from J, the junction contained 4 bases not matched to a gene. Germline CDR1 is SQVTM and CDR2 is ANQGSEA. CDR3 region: CSVVGQQNEKLFF. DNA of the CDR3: TGCAGCGTTGTGGGACAGCAAAATGAAAAACTGTTTTTT.

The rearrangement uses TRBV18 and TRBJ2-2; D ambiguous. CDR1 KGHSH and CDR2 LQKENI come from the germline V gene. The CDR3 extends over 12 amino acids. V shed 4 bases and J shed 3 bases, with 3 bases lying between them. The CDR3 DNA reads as TGTGCCAGCTCACGCTACACCGGGGAGCTGTTTTTT. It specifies CASSRYTGELFF.

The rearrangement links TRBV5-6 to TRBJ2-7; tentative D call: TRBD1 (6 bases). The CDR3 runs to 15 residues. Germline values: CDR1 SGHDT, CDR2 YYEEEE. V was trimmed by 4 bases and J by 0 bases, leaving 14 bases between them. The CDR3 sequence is CASSPSKDSSYEQYF. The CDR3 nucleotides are TGTGCCAGCAGCCCCAGCAAGGACAGCTCCTACGAGCAGTACTTC.

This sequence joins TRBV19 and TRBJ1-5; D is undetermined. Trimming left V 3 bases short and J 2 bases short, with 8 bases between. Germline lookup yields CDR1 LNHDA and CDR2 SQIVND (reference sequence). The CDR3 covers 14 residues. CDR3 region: CASSMFGGNQPQHF. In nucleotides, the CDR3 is TGTGCCAGTAGTATGTTCGGGGGCAATCAGCCCCAGCATTTT. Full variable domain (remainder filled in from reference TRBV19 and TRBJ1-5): DGGITQSPKYLFRKEGQNVTLSCEQNLNHDAMYWYRQDPGQGLRLIYYSQIVNDFQKGDIAEGYSVSREKKESFPLTVTSAQKNPTAFYLCASSMFGGNQPQHFGDGTRLSIL.

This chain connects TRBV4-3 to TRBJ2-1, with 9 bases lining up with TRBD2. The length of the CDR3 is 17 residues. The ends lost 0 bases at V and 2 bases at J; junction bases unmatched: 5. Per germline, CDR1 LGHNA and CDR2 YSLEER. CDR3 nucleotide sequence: TGCGCCAGCAGCCAAGACAATAGCGGGAGTCCCTACAATGAGCAGTTCTTC. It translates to CASSQDNSGSPYNEQFF.

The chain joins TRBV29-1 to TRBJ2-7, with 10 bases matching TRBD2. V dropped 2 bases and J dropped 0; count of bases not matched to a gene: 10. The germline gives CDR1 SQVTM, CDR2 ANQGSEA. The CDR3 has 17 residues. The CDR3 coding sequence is TGCAGCGTTGAACCCGAAAGGACTAGCGGTAGCTCCTACGAGCAGTACTTC. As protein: CSVEPERTSGSSYEQYF.

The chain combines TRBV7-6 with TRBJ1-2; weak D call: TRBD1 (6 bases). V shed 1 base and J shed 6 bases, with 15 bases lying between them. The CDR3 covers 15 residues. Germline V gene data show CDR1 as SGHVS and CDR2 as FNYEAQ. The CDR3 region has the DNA TGTGCCAGCAGCTTAGGGGGGCCTGGCCCCAATGGCTACACCTTC. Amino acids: CASSLGGPGPNGYTF.

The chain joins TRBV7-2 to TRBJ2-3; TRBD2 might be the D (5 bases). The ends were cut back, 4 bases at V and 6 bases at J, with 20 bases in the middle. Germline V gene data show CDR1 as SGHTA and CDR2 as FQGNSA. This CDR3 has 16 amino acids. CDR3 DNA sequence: TGTGCCAGCAGCTCAAACCGCGTCGGCCGGACTGATACGCAGTATTTT. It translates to CASSSNRVGRTDTQYF. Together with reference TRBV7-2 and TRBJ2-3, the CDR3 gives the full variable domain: GAGVSQSPSNKVTEKGKDVELRCDPISGHTALYWYRQSLGQGLEFLIYFQGNSAPDKSGLPSDRFSAERTGGSVSTLTIQRTQQEDSAVYLCASSSNRVGRTDTQYFGPGTRLTVL.